This TCR beta chain was found in a study of blood T cell repertoires in COVID-19. Study-wide background: Sites across the United States, Italy and Spain contributed samples from acute and convalescent COVID-19. PBMCs, B-cell-depleted T cells, or T cells were the source of the cDNA or gDNA that made up the material.

The sample holds one count of this clone. Sequenced by immunoSEQ multiplex PCR; TCRdb stores in-frame clones only, minus some. The table records tens of thousands of clones, 75% to 85% of them present only once. Germline CDR1 is SGHVS and CDR2 is FNYEAQ. The CDR3 is 16 amino acids. Trimming stripped 4 bases from V and 4 bases from J, with 16 bases between. The rearrangement uses TRBV7-6 and TRBJ2-2; D is unclear. The sequence was obtained from a woman in her 70s with acute or convalescent COVID-19. Sequencing was carried out using peripheral blood. Here the CDR3 reads CASSSGSALSTGELFF. In DNA form, the CDR3 reads TGTGCCAGCAGCTCCGGCAGCGCGTTGAGCACCGGGGAGCTGTTTTTT.